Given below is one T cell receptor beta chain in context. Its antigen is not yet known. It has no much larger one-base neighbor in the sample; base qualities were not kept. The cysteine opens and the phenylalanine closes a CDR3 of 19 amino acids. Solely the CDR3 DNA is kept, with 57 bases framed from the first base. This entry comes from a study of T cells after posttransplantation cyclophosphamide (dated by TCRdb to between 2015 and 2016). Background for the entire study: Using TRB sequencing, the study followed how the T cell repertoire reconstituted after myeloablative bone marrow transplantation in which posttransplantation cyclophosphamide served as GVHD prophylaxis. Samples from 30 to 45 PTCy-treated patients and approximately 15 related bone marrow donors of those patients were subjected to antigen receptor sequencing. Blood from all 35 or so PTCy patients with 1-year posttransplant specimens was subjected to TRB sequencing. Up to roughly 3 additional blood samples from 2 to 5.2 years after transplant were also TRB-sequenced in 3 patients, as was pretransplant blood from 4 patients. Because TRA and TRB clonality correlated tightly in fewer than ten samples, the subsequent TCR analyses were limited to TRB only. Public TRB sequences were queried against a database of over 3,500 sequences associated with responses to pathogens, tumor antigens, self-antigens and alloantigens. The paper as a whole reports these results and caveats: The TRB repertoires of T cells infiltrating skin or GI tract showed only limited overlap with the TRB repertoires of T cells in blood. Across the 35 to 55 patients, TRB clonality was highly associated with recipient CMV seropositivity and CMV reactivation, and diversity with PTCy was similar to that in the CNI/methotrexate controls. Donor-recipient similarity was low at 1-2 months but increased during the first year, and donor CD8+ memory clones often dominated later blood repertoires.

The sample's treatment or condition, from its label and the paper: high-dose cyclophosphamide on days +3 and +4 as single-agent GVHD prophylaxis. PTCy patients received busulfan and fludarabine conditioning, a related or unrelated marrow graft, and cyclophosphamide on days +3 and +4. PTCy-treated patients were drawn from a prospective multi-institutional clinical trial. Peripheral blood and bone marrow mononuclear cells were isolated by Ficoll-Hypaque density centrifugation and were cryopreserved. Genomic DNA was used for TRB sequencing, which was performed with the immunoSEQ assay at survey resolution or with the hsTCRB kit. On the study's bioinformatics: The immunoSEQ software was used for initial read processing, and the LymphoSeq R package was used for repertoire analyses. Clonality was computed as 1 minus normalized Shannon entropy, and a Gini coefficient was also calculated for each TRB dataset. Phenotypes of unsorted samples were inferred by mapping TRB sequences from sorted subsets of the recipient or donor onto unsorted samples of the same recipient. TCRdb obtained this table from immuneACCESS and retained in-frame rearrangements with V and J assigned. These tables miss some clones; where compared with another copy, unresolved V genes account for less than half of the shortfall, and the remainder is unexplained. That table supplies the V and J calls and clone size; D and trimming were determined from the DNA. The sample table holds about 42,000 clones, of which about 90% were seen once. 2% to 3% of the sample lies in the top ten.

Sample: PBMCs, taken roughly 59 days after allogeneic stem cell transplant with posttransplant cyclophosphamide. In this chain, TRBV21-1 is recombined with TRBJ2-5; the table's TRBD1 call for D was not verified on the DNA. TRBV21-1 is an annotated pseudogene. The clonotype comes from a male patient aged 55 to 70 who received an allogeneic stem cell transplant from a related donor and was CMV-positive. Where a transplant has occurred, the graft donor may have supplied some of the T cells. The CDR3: CASSKELMSCGQEQETQYF. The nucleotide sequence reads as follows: TGTGCCAGCAGCAAAGAGCTGATGTCATGCGGACAGGAACAAGAGACCCAGTACTTC.